This record covers a single T cell receptor beta chain. What antigen it recognizes has not been identified. No base qualities exist here, and no much larger clone lies one base off it. Sequences LNHNV (CDR1) and YYDKDF (CDR2) are obtained from the germline V gene (reference sequence). Taken from cysteine to phenylalanine, the CDR3 has 18 residues. Left in the record is the CDR3 DNA by itself, 54 bases read in frame from the first base. Unmatched junction bases come to 11, with V trimmed by 5 bases and J by 5 bases. The High Capacity cDNA Reverse Transcription Kit was used to reverse transcribe all of the isolated RNA, meaning that expressed TCRB transcripts were what got sequenced. Deep immunoSEQ sequencing was applied to naive, central memory and regulatory T cell samples, giving an average of about 3.57 million total reads per sample. After sorted cells were lysed in RLT buffer, RNA was extracted with DNase-treated RNeasy Micro or Mini kits, with the choice depending on cell number. To prevent cross-contamination, every cell subset was processed on its own, while patient and healthy donor samples were processed together. Using the immunoSEQ multiplex PCR, TCRB sequences were amplified from cDNA into 87-bp fragments spanning the CDR3 region. Sequencing of the amplicons was done on the Illumina HiSeq platform. The published analysis was carried out like this. Synthetic template baselines were used to correct PCR bias computationally, reads within Hamming distance 2 were collapsed, and singletons that could not be merged were discarded. By aligning reads against IMGT, V, D and J genes, CDR3 length, and insertions or deletions at six rearrangement sites were assigned. Within each subset, clonotype counts were normalized to the number of sorted cells before true diversity and Gini coefficients were calculated with the tcR R package. The overlap coefficient, calculated on TCRB nucleotide sequences, was used to measure repertoire sharing. Out-of-frame TCRB sequences from naive cells were analyzed as a proxy for the pre-selection repertoire. TCRdb retrieved this table from immuneACCESS and kept in-frame rearrangements only. Not all clones are present; in checked studies, unresolved V genes account for under half, and no reason is known for the remainder. From that table come the V and J calls and clone size; the DNA was used to work out D and trimming. For this sample the table gives fewer than 650,000 clones, of which about 16% were detected only once. More than 0.08% of the sample is in the top ten clones.

The source of the sample is a study of beta chain features in type 1 diabetes (dated by TCRdb to the late 2010s). The study in broad terms: No differences in mean age, gender distribution, total cell number or subset yield were found between patients and healthy donors. Naive and central memory subsets were obtained from all 30 or so donors, but regulatory and stem cell-like memory subsets were isolated from only 8 patients and roughly 8 healthy donors. A total of some 100,000,000 sorted cells were examined across all samples, and a strong correlation was observed between cell number per subset and RNA yield. In the study, recently diagnosed type 1 diabetes patients and matched healthy donors were compared on the TCRB repertoires of their sorted circulating CD4+ T cell subsets.

Study-level results and caveats: In all four CD4+ subsets, TCRB CDR3 length was moderately but significantly shorter in type 1 diabetes patients. The naive, central memory and regulatory TCRB repertoires appeared to resemble one another more closely among patients than among healthy donors. Shorter templates might be favored by PCR, yet because patient and control samples were amplified and corrected together, any such skew would affect both groups equally. Sequencing cDNA rather than genomic DNA could over-represent highly expressing activated cells, although activation and CD3 levels did not differ between groups. Because small numbers of individuals were included in the HLA sub-analyses, any influence of HLA type on TCRB rearrangement was left unresolved. Fewer insertions and more nucleotide deletions at VDJ recombination sites were observed in patients with type 1 diabetes, implying thymic rearrangement abnormalities.

From each donor, a single peripheral blood sample of about 116 mL on average was drawn into heparinised tubes. Using a panel that included CD45RO, CCR7, CD25, CD127, CD95 and CD27, naive, central memory, regulatory and stem cell-like memory CD4+ T cells were sorted on a BD FACSAria II. A purity above 95% was achieved for all sorted populations. Right away, PBMCs were isolated by Lymphoprep density gradient centrifugation and were stained directly, with no culture step. So that batch effects would be minimized, each experiment stained and sorted samples in pairs, pairing one healthy donor with one patient.

Sequencing used naive CD4+ T cells from blood. The meaning of the sample's cell subset or site label: true naive CD4+ T cells. The sequence came from a man aged 18 to 30 in good health. The sequence is built from TRBV15 and TRBJ2-5; the junction holds 16 bases that match TRBD2. The bases read TGTGCCACCAGCCGTGGGACTAGCGGGGGGGCACGTCGGGAGACCCAGTACTTC. Its translation reads: CATSRGTSGGARRETQYF. Reference TRBV15 and TRBJ2-5 proteins supply the regions before and after the CDR3; the full variable domain is: DAMVIQNPRYQVTQFGKPVTLSCSQTLNHNVMYWYQQKSSQAPKLLFHYYDKDFNNEADTPDNFQSRRPNTSFCFLDIRSPGLGDTAMYLCATSRGTSGGARRETQYFGPGTRLLVL.